This TCR beta chain stems from a study of CD8 T cells in Susac syndrome (dated by TCRdb to about 2019). With respect to the entire study: Whether CD8+ T cell activation and differentiation in Susac syndrome was antigen driven was tested using repertoire sequencing. Clonality of the CD8+ T cell repertoire was compared between about a dozen healthy donors, approximately 14 Susac syndrome patients and approximately 16 multiple sclerosis patients. On the study overall, not on this receptor specifically: The number of individuals in the TCR sequencing and HLA analysis was acknowledged as relatively small.

Turning to this clonotype: The clone's antigen remains unknown. Base qualities are not at hand, and no much larger clone is one base apart.

High-throughput TCR beta sequencing profiled peripheral blood CD8+ and CD4+ T cells from healthy donors, Susac syndrome patients and multiple sclerosis patients. Multiple sclerosis controls were treatment-naive patients with stable or active relapsing-remitting disease fulfilling revised McDonald criteria. Bulk CD8+ and CD4+ T cells were purified by magnetic negative isolation, while CD8+ TEMRA cells were enriched using FACS. Blood was collected in EDTA tubes and processed within 24 hours, with PBMCs isolated through density gradient centrifugation. PBMCs intended for TCR sequencing were cryopreserved in liquid nitrogen and thawed later in a water bath at 37 degrees C. The sorted or isolated CD4+, CD8+ and CD8+ TEMRA cells had a purity of 90% or higher. RNA was extracted with the RNeasy kit and about 0.5 to 1 ug was reverse transcribed using random hexamers. The immunoSEQ multiplex PCR assay, covering 54 Vbeta and 13 Jbeta segments, was used to amplify TCR beta CDR3 regions. To correct PCR amplification bias, a synthetic template baseline was used for both primer optimization and computational correction. The paper's data handling went like this. Only productive sequences were kept, with reads annotated to V, D and J genes according to IMGT and analyzed in immunoSEQ Analyzer. Clonality was calculated as one minus the Shannon entropy normalized by log2 of the number of productive unique sequences. For each patient and control, public and private clones were evaluated within the 100 most prevalent clones. Susac-specific clones were defined as absent from healthy and MS cohorts, 850 to 1,300 published viral clones and other ImmuneACCESS disease sequences. The public sequencing data were trimmed at Q25 with fastp and processed into clonotypes with MiXCR by TCRdb, which kept only in-frame beta chains. Duplicate CDR3 protein sequences are folded into a single record with the most common DNA and genes. Clone size and V and J calls follow TCRdb, not the original study. This sample is represented by 150,000 to 200,000 distinct CDR3 sequences; around 95% of them were singletons. 0.15% to 0.2% of the sample is in the top ten clones.

This clonotype was sampled from a human donor with multiple sclerosis. Sample: CD8+ T cells from PBMCs.

The CDR3 here reads CASSLRASGHEQYF. The DNA sequence is as follows: TGTGCCAGCAGTTTAAGGGCGAGCGGCCACGAGCAGTACTTC. The V gene is TRBV27 and the J gene is TRBJ2-7; the best D guess is TRBD2, with 5 bases matching. Based on the germline V gene (reference sequence), the CDR1 and CDR2 sequences are MNHEY and SMNVEV. Including cysteine and phenylalanine, the CDR3 has 14 amino acids. The retained sequence is limited to the CDR3, 42 bases, with the frame set at the first base. V and J lose 2 bases and 5 bases, and a span of 13 bases separates them.